Reported below is one T cell receptor beta chain. Its recognized antigen is unknown. No much larger clone is present one base from it, and per-base qualities are unavailable. What this sample's treatment or condition label stands for: live attenuated yellow fever vaccine strain. A standard Ficoll-Paque protocol was used to isolate PBMCs from peripheral blood. Dynabeads CD4 and CD8 positive selection kits were used to isolate CD4 and CD8 T-cell fractions. TriZol was used to extract RNA from bulk PBMCs, from CD4 and CD8 fractions, and from dextramer-positive and dextramer-negative fractions. TCR cDNA was synthesized by 5'RACE template switching, through which a universal primer site and unique molecular identifiers were introduced. cDNA synthesis was primed from both the TCR alpha and TCR beta constant segments. Two PCR steps were used to amplify libraries, with sample barcodes and sequencing adapters being added in the second step. Libraries were sequenced on Illumina HiSeq 2500 (2x100 bp) or NovaSeq (2x150 bp). Per the authors' processing: Reads were demultiplexed and collapsed into UMI consensus sequences with MIGEC, and V(D)J alignment was performed with MiXCR. Vaccine-responding clonotypes were defined with edgeR using replicate PBMC samples, requiring FDR below 0.01 and a log2 fold change above 5 up to day 15. Each bulk clonotype was labeled CD4 or CD8 based on which sequenced repertoire, CD4 or CD8, contained the clonotype at higher abundance. TCRdb reran the public reads through fastp at Q25 and MiXCR, keeping productive beta chains. Rows with one shared CDR3 protein collapse into an entry with the most common genes and DNA. The V and J calls shown here were made by TCRdb, not taken from the authors' results. The sample table lists about 260,000 distinct CDR3 sequences, 10% to 15% of them with a count of one. Jointly, the top ten make up approximately 0.49% of the sample.

The sample is drawn from a study of T cells after yellow fever vaccination (dated by TCRdb to the late 2010s). Looking at the study overall: The SMART-Seq v4 Ultra Low Input RNA kit was used to prepare libraries from fractions with low cell numbers. Blood was collected at multiple timepoints before and after primary and secondary immunization, and bulk PBMC replicates and cell subsets were isolated. To track T-cell clones before and after primary and booster YFV17D yellow fever vaccination, bulk TCR alpha and beta repertoires were sequenced longitudinally. The cohort comprised two healthy male donors, one aged 18 to 29 and one aged 30 to 40 years. General findings and caveats noted by the study authors: The secondary T-cell response was weaker than the primary response but faster, peaking on day 5 instead of day 15. A small share of clonotypes was detected in both CD4 and CD8 compartments, with the overlap likely arising from convergent recombination. The study included only a couple of donors, which limits how far the findings can be generalized. FACS-sorted repertoires could contain abundant contaminating clonotypes from the bulk population, so computational filtering was required. Most clones expanded after primary vaccination (around 96% of CD4 and 80% to 90% of CD8) were re-detected after the booster, suggesting that broad memory maintenance occurred.

The sequences come from CD4+ T cells sorted from PBMCs, collected 45 days after the yellow fever booster vaccination. This sequence originates from a man aged 30-40 years who received the YFV17D yellow fever vaccine.

The nucleotide sequence is TGTGCCAGCAGCTCGACCCAGGGCAGCTCCTACGAGCAGTACTTC. Translated, it gives CASSSTQGSSYEQYF. This chain is built from TRBV11-2 and TRBJ2-7; TRBD1 is a weak D gene call, 5 bases matching. Per the germline V gene, SGHAT is the CDR1 and FQNNGV is the CDR2. V sheds 4 bases and J sheds 0 bases, leaving 13 bases between their ends. The CDR3 starts with the cysteine, ends with the phenylalanine, and has 15 residues. Only the CDR3 part of the read is kept: 45 bases, read in frame from the first base.